This TCR beta chain emerged from a study of response to subunit inactivated influenza vaccine. The CDR3 covers 13 residues. Trimming removed 3 bases at V and 3 bases at J, with 7 bases between. CDR1 is LGHDT, CDR2 YNNKEL, per germline (reference sequence). MiXCR was run by TCRdb on the RT-PCR reads, yielding one entry per CDR3 protein. Found here are some 570,000 distinct CDR3 sequences, 11% of them singletons; the top ten hold 8% to 13%. These data were likewise used in another study, on T cells expressing NK-cell markers. This second report adds: Scientists made TCR beta cDNA using 5'RACE template switching with UMIs. According to the study, TCR beta repertoires originated from sorted CD3+CD56+NKG2C+, CD3+CD56+NKG2C- and CD3+CD56-NKG2C+ T cells. Alpha-beta TCR T cells were the sole sorting target in several experiments, owing to an anti-gamma-delta TCR antibody. Whether expanded NKG2C+ T cell clones recognized HCMV stayed uncertain.

The sample consisted of PBMCs from blood, taken on the day of vaccination. V usage is TRBV3-1 and J usage is TRBJ2-3, with D unresolved. The sequence derives from a man aged 50 or older who received an inactivated influenza vaccine. This CDR3 reads CASSHLGTDTQYF. As DNA, the CDR3 is TGTGCCAGCAGCCATCTAGGAACAGATACGCAGTATTTT.